The 27 T cell receptor beta chains listed next were all sequenced from one sample in a study of cytomegalovirus exposure and HLA in healthy donors. 13 Jbeta primers and 60 Vbeta primers were used for the PCR. The table came from immunoSEQ multiplex PCR; TCRdb's copy has only in-frame clones and leaves some out. The sample shows some 200,000 clones, roughly 90% of them seen only once. The specimen was PBMCs. These receptors were obtained from a girl less than two years old in good health and CMV-seronegative.

The chain has TRBV9 and TRBJ2-2; 9 nucleotides line up with TRBD2. The CDR3 runs to 16 residues. Germline V gives CDR1 SGDLS, CDR2 YYNGEE. V lost 3 bases, J lost 3 bases, and 6 bases stayed unmatched. This CDR3 is CASSARGGDYTGELFF. The DNA for the CDR3 is TGTGCCAGCAGCGCCCGCGGGGGGGATTACACCGGGGAGCTGTTTTTT.

On this clone itself: The sample holds other DNA sequences that translate to the same CDR3. This chain joins TRBV7-2 and TRBJ2-3, with 13 bases identical to TRBD2. The J segment lost 3 bases and the V segment lost 0 bases, leaving 3 bases of the junction unmatched. Germline V gene data show CDR1 as SGHTA and CDR2 as FQGNSA. This CDR3 comprises 17 residues. The CDR3: CASSLAQGLAGTDTQYF. CDR3 nucleotide sequence: TGTGCCAGCAGCTTAGCGCAGGGACTAGCGGGAACAGATACGCAGTATTTT.

The chain employs TRBV29-1 and TRBJ2-1; maybe TRBD2 (7 bases). CDR1 SQVTM and CDR2 ANQGSEA come from the germline V gene. The V gene lost 7 bases and the J gene lost 7 bases, with 17 bases spanning the gap. The CDR3 is 13 residues long. CDR3 in amino acids: CSARGGRENEQFF. Here the CDR3 DNA reads TGCAGCGCCAGAGGGGGGAGGGAGAATGAGCAGTTCTTC.

This rearrangement joins TRBV27 to TRBJ2-5, with TRBD2 identical over 7 bases. J lost 5 bases, V lost 3 bases, and 9 bases had no gene match. Per the germline V gene, CDR1 is MNHEY and CDR2 is SMNVEV (reference sequence). The length of the CDR3 is 15 residues. The CDR3 here is CASSLGWTSFETQYF. CDR3 DNA: TGTGCCAGCAGTTTGGGGTGGACTAGTTTTGAGACCCAGTACTTC.

The V and J genes are TRBV18 and TRBJ1-1, with a tentative D call TRBD1 (5 bases). CDR3 size: 13 residues. Germline CDR1 is KGHSH and CDR2 is LQKENI. Deletions cut 2 bases from V and 6 bases from J, with 10 bases between. CDR3 loop: CASSPNPGAEAFF. The CDR3 region has the DNA TGTGCCAGCTCACCAAATCCGGGGGCTGAAGCTTTCTTT.

This chain joins TRBV11-2 and TRBJ1-4; perhaps TRBD1 as D (6 bases). This CDR3 region has 16 residues. Germline V gives CDR1 SGHAT, CDR2 FQNNGV. V gave up 1 base and J gave up 11 bases, with 20 bases separating them. The CDR3 DNA is TGTGCCAGCAGCTTAGCCACAGGGCGCGAAGGTGTGAAACTGTTTTTT. It codes for CASSLATGREGVKLFF.

The rearrangement links TRBV4-3 to TRBJ2-1, with 11 bases fitting TRBD2. The CDR3 has 18 amino acids. The junction had 15 bases not matched to a gene; V was cut back by 0 bases and J by 11 bases. Germline lookup yields CDR1 LGHNA and CDR2 YSLEER. CDR3 bases: TGCGCCAGCAGCCAAGATGATCGGCTAGCGGGGGGTCGGGGGAAGCAGTTCTTC. This codes for CASSQDDRLAGGRGKQFF.

The chain is built from TRBV7-2 and TRBJ2-7; TRBD2 agrees at 7 bases. Germline loops: CDR1 SGHTA, CDR2 FQGNSA. The trim removed 5 bases at V and 6 bases at J, leaving 10 bases unmatched. CDR3 length: 14 amino acids. CDR3 DNA sequence: TGTGCCAGCAGCCTCCACCTAGCGGCAGGCGAGCAGTACTTC. It translates to CASSLHLAAGEQYF. Combining the CDR3 with reference TRBV7-2 and TRBJ2-7 gives the whole variable domain GAGVSQSPSNKVTEKGKDVELRCDPISGHTALYWYRQSLGQGLEFLIYFQGNSAPDKSGLPSDRFSAERTGGSVSTLTIQRTQQEDSAVYLCASSLHLAAGEQYFGPGTRLTVT.

V usage is TRBV6-1 and J usage is TRBJ1-2; D perhaps matches TRBD1 (6 bases). V was pared by 5 bases and J by 1 base, with 11 bases between. This CDR3 spans 14 amino acids. Looked up from germline, CDR1 is MNHNS and CDR2 is SASEGT. The CDR3 protein is CASSKTGNNYGYTF. CDR3 nucleotide sequence: TGTGCCAGCAGTAAAACAGGGAATAACTATGGCTACACCTTC.

The chain employs TRBV4-1 and TRBJ2-7; D might be TRBD1 (6 bases). There are 15 residues in the CDR3. V lost 3 bases and J lost 3, with 15 bases in between. Germline V gene data show CDR1 as MGHRA and CDR2 as YSYEKL. The CDR3: CASSQMDSDFYEQYF. The CDR3 DNA is TGCGCCAGCAGCCAGATGGACAGTGACTTCTACGAGCAGTACTTC.

The table lists this clone with a count of one. The V call is TRBV7-9, the J call TRBJ2-7, with D maybe TRBD2 (5 bases). The CDR3 is made up of 13 amino acids. Germline CDR1 and CDR2: SEHNR and FQNEAQ (reference sequence). V gave up 6 bases and J gave up 4 bases, with 13 bases separating them. The CDR3: CASSGGPSYEQYF. The CDR3 nucleotides read TGTGCCAGCAGTGGAGGCCCCTCTTACGAGCAGTACTTC.

The chain carries TRBV27 and TRBJ2-7; D possibly corresponds to TRBD2 (6 bases). Germline CDR1 MNHEY, CDR2 SMNVEV (reference sequence). Trimming took 4 bases from V and 2 from J, leaving 18 bases between them. The CDR3 has 16 residues. The DNA of the CDR3 is TGTGCCAGCAGTTCACACCCCGGGACTGTTACCTACGAGCAGTACTTC. This codes for CASSSHPGTVTYEQYF.

The chain combines TRBV7-2 with TRBJ1-1; D ambiguous. Trimming removed 2 bases at V and 2 bases at J, with 6 bases between. The CDR3 sequence is 13 residues long. CDR1 is SGHTA and CDR2 is FQGNSA in the germline V gene. CDR3: CASSLYKNTEAFF. The DNA for the CDR3 is TGTGCCAGCAGCTTATACAAAAACACTGAAGCTTTCTTT.

This clone turned up a few times. The CDR3: CASSLGTGSNQPQHF. The DNA of the CDR3 is TGTGCCAGCAGCTTGGGGACAGGGAGCAATCAGCCCCAGCATTTT. V and J are TRBV5-5 and TRBJ1-5; TRBD1 agrees at 8 bases. V lost 0 bases and J lost 1; bases outside the gene matches: 0. The CDR3 has 15 amino acids. The germline gives CDR1 SGHKS, CDR2 YYEKEE (reference sequence).

The sample holds one count of this clone. The rearrangement links TRBV7-2 to TRBJ2-1; 8 bases are a match to TRBD2. The CDR3 totals 13 residues. The germline V gene encodes CDR1 SGHTA and CDR2 FQGNSA. J was trimmed by 6 bases and V by 6 bases; bases with no gene match: 4. Here the CDR3 reads CASSSLAVNEQFF. DNA of the CDR3: TGTGCCAGCAGTTCACTAGCGGTCAATGAGCAGTTCTTC.

This chain joins TRBV7-6 and TRBJ2-2, with D uncertain. This CDR3 contains 13 residues. Germline V gene sequence: CDR1 SGHVS, CDR2 FNYEAQ. Trimming stripped 4 bases from V and 6 bases from J, with 9 bases between. CDR3 sequence: CASSYTMSGELFF. CDR3 DNA sequence: TGTGCCAGCAGCTATACAATGTCCGGGGAGCTGTTTTTT.

V and J are TRBV27 and TRBJ2-5; D might be TRBD1 (6 bases). Trimming took off 2 bases at V and 4 bases at J, with 8 bases between the two ends. Germline CDR1 reads MNHEY; CDR2 reads SMNVEV (reference sequence). The CDR3 spans 13 residues. Here the CDR3 reads CASSLVGGETQYF. CDR3 DNA sequence: TGTGCCAGCAGTTTAGTAGGGGGAGAGACCCAGTACTTC.

J is TRBJ1-1 and V is TRBV7-9; TRBD1 is a possible D gene (5 bases). The V and J ends lost 2 bases and 0 bases respectively, with 7 bases between them. CDR1 and CDR2 (germline): SEHNR, FQNEAQ (reference sequence). The CDR3 runs to 14 residues. As DNA, the CDR3 is TGTGCCAGCAGCTTATCAGGGATGAACACTGAAGCTTTCTTT. Protein sequence: CASSLSGMNTEAFF.

V gene TRBV30 combines with J gene TRBJ2-1; D gene ambiguous. Germline V gene sequence: CDR1 GTSNPN, CDR2 SVGIG (reference sequence). The CDR3 spans 13 residues. V was shortened by 5 bases and J by 4 bases, with 12 bases between the two germline ends. This chain's CDR3 is CAWSRKVYNEQFF. DNA for the CDR3: TGTGCCTGGTCCAGGAAGGTATACAATGAGCAGTTCTTC.

The J gene is TRBJ2-5, the V gene TRBV19; TRBD2 aligns across 9 bases. The CDR3 has 17 amino acids. V shed 3 bases and J 1 base; nucleotides not matched to a gene: 9. Germline CDR1 reads LNHDA; CDR2 reads SQIVND (reference sequence). The CDR3 sequence: CASSILGPAGGQETQYF. The DNA for the CDR3 is TGTGCCAGTAGTATCTTAGGGCCAGCGGGGGGCCAAGAGACCCAGTACTTC.

This clone was counted once. The genes are TRBV4-1 and TRBJ1-2; a possible D gene is TRBD1 (6 bases). V lost 4 bases and J lost 2, with 14 bases in between. The V gene's germline CDR1 is MGHRA and CDR2 YSYEKL. CDR3 length: 15 residues. CDR3 bases: TGCGCCAGCAGCCCCCGTGGACAGTCAAACTATGGCTACACCTTC. It encodes CASSPRGQSNYGYTF.

The V call is TRBV7-9, the J call TRBJ1-1, with D hard to call. CDR3 length: 12 amino acids. Looked up from germline, CDR1 is SEHNR and CDR2 is FQNEAQ (reference sequence). V gave up 6 bases and J gave up 5 bases, with 10 bases separating them. CDR3 in amino acids: CASSRVETEAFF. The DNA for the CDR3 is TGTGCCAGCAGTCGAGTAGAAACTGAAGCTTTCTTT.

This sequence joins TRBV2 and TRBJ1-2, with TRBD1 identical over 8 bases. The germline CDR1 and CDR2 sequences are SNHLY and FYNNEI. The CDR3 extends over 14 amino acids. The V gene end was trimmed by 3 bases and the J gene end by 3 bases; junction bases not matched to a gene: 3. In DNA, the CDR3 is TGTGCCAGCAGTGATCGGACAGGGCACTATGGCTACACCTTC. This gives the protein CASSDRTGHYGYTF. Variable domain in full (rest from reference TRBV2 and TRBJ1-2): EPEVTQTPSHQVTQMGQEVILRCVPISNHLYFYWYRQILGQKVEFLVSFYNNEISEKSEIFDDQFSVERPDGSNFTLKIRSTKLEDSAMYFCASSDRTGHYGYTFGSGTRLTVV.

The rearrangement uses TRBV7-9 and TRBJ2-2; TRBD1 aligns across 9 bases. The CDR3 length is 14 residues. The ends lost 4 bases at V and 4 bases at J; junction bases unmatched: 1. Germline-derived CDR1 and CDR2 are SEHNR and FQNEAQ (reference sequence). The CDR3 sequence: CASSWTGVTGELFF. CDR3 bases: TGTGCCAGCAGCTGGACAGGGGTCACCGGGGAGCTGTTTTTT.

CDR3 sequence reads: CASSISGTTYNEQFF. CDR3 nucleotides: TGTGCCAGCAGCATTAGCGGGACCACCTACAATGAGCAGTTCTTC. The rearrangement links TRBV11-1 to TRBJ2-1; 8 bases fit TRBD2. Germline assignment: CDR1 SGHAT and CDR2 FQDESV (reference sequence). The CDR3 consists of 15 residues. J lost 2 bases, V lost 5 bases, and 5 bases had no gene match.

The chain carries TRBV18 and TRBJ2-2; TRBD1 is a possible D gene (6 bases). V lost 3 bases to trimming and J lost 0 bases, with 11 bases between them. From germline, CDR1 is KGHSH and CDR2 LQKENI. This CDR3 has 16 amino acids. The chain's CDR3 is CASSPGQPSNTGELFF. CDR3 in DNA: TGTGCCAGCTCACCCGGACAGCCATCGAACACCGGGGAGCTGTTTTTT.

The gene calls are TRBV5-4 and TRBJ2-3, with 7 bases fitting TRBD1. Germline V gene sequence: CDR1 SGHNT, CDR2 YYREEE (reference sequence). The CDR3 runs to 17 residues. V was pared by 4 bases and J by 1 base, with 12 bases of the junction left unmatched. Here the CDR3 reads CASSPSPLQGGTDTQYF. Written as DNA, the CDR3 is TGTGCCAGCAGCCCTAGCCCTCTGCAGGGGGGCACAGATACGCAGTATTTT. The whole variable domain, filled in from reference TRBV5-4 and TRBJ2-3, reads ETGVTQSPTHLIKTRGQQVTLRCSSQSGHNTVSWYQQALGQGPQFIFQYYREEENGRGNFPPRFSGLQFPNYSSELNVNALELDDSALYLCASSPSPLQGGTDTQYFGPGTRLTVL.